This T cell receptor beta chain was identified during a study of blood T cell repertoires in COVID-19. The wider study: In each case, the material was cDNA or gDNA derived from T cells, B-cell-depleted T cells, or PBMCs.

As originally analysed: Researchers report that nucleated cell counts were estimated from reference gene primer amplification. Here immunoSEQ multiplex PCR was the method, and the copy in TCRdb shows in-frame clones only, minus some. V and J calls and clone size are given by that table; D and trimming were obtained from the DNA. This table holds around 370,000 clones, 90% found once. Unmatched junction bases numbered 10, after V lost 5 bases and J lost 4 bases. This CDR3 has 15 amino acids. Germline V gene lookup returns CDR1 LGHDT and CDR2 YNNKEL (reference sequence). Sequencing was performed on peripheral blood. The clonotype comes from a young man with active or convalescent COVID-19. This chain uses TRBV3-1 (or the pseudogene TRBV3-2) with TRBJ1-1; 7 bases line up with TRBD1. The CDR3 sequence: CASSNSTGEPTEAFF. CDR3 sequence (DNA): TGTGCCAGCAGCAACAGCACAGGGGAGCCCACTGAAGCTTTCTTT.